Listed here are 8 T cell receptor beta chains from one sample, sequenced in a study of blood T cell repertoires in COVID-19. Sequencing was performed with immunoSEQ multiplex PCR; in TCRdb, only in-frame clones are kept and a portion is missing. Of about 210,000 clones detected, approximately 91% appear once; the ten largest clones hold more than 4.5%. What was sequenced was peripheral blood. Receptor source: a woman between 40 and 55 years old with acute or convalescent COVID-19.

The CDR3 nucleotides are TGTGCCAGCAGTTTATTTGGGAGCACTGAAGCTTTCTTT. Encoded protein: CASSLFGSTEAFF. The chain employs TRBV27 and TRBJ1-1, with D unresolved. The germline V gene encodes CDR1 MNHEY and CDR2 SMNVEV (reference sequence). The CDR3 extends over 13 amino acids. The germline V and J ends were trimmed by 1 base and 4 bases, with 7 bases remaining between them.

The chain joins TRBV29-1 to TRBJ1-1, with D perhaps matching TRBD1 (6 bases). Trimming left V 4 bases short and J 4 bases short, with 13 bases between. CDR1 and CDR2 (germline): SQVTM, ANQGSEA. This CDR3 region has 13 residues. The CDR3 DNA reads TGCAGCGTTGGGGGGCCAAGGACCACTGAAGCTTTCTTT. Protein product: CSVGGPRTTEAFF.

The chain is built from TRBV6-5 and TRBJ2-1; D is unclear. The germline gives CDR1 MNHEY, CDR2 SVGAGI. The length of the CDR3 is 14 residues. V lost 3 bases, J lost 0 bases, and 6 bases lay in between. CDR3 amino acids: CASSYLSSYNEQFF. CDR3 bases: TGTGCCAGCAGTTATCTGAGCTCCTACAATGAGCAGTTCTTC.

The rearrangement joins TRBV5-1 to TRBJ1-2, with 7 positions matching TRBD1. V shed 1 base and J 4 bases; nucleotides not matched to a gene: 1. Germline V gives CDR1 SGHRS, CDR2 YFSETQ. This CDR3 region has 13 residues. CDR3: CASSLHRGYGYTF. In DNA form, the CDR3 reads TGCGCCAGCAGCTTGCACAGGGGCTATGGCTACACCTTC.

The chain uses TRBV25-1 and TRBJ1-1; no definite D call. This CDR3 has 14 residues. Looked up from germline, CDR1 is MGHDK and CDR2 is SYGVNS. With 5 bases removed from V and 4 bases from J, the gap between germline ends came to 14 bases. The CDR3 region is CASSWGDGSTEAFF. CDR3 in DNA: TGTGCCAGCAGTTGGGGAGATGGGTCCACTGAAGCTTTCTTT. Filled out from reference TRBV25-1 and TRBJ1-1, the complete variable domain reads EADIYQTPRYLVIGTGKKITLECSQTMGHDKMYWYQQDPGMELHLIHYSYGVNSTEKGDLSSESTVSRIRTEHFPLTLESARPSHTSQYLCASSWGDGSTEAFFGQGTRLTVV.

The chain links TRBV9 to TRBJ1-3, with 7 positions matching TRBD1. The trim removed 0 bases at V and 0 bases at J, leaving 12 bases unmatched. The CDR3 is 19 amino acids. Looked up from germline, CDR1 is SGDLS and CDR2 is YYNGEE. The CDR3 sequence is CASSVDPQGVPYSGNTIYF. In nucleotides, the CDR3 is TGTGCCAGCAGCGTAGACCCCCAGGGGGTACCTTACTCTGGAAACACCATATATTTT.

The chain links TRBV19 to TRBJ1-5; weak D call: TRBD1 (6 bases). Trimming removed 4 bases at V and 10 bases at J, with 11 bases between. CDR3 length: 12 amino acids. The V gene's germline CDR1 is LNHDA and CDR2 SQIVND (reference sequence). The CDR3 sequence: CASSRQQGPQHF. The CDR3, as DNA: TGTGCCAGTAGTAGACAACAGGGACCCCAGCATTTT.

The chain has TRBV30 and TRBJ2-1; 8 bases are a match to TRBD1. J gave up 0 bases and V 5 bases, and 6 bases lay outside the gene matches. Germline V gives CDR1 GTSNPN, CDR2 SVGIG (reference sequence). This CDR3 contains 15 residues. CDR3 amino acids: CAWFPGQGSYNEQFF. DNA for the CDR3: TGTGCCTGGTTCCCCGGACAGGGCTCCTACAATGAGCAGTTCTTC.